These T cell receptor beta chains were read from a single sample in a study of T cell responses to AZD1222 COVID-19 vaccine. Profiled with immunoSEQ multiplex PCR; TCRdb holds only in-frame clones, not every one. In the table there are 90,000 to 100,000 clones, approximately 88% of which are singletons. The sample consisted of peripheral blood, taken on day 0 of AZD1222 vaccination. Receptors originate from an adult in good health. Each CDR3 is given with its conserved first and last residue. The D gene is left open where the match is weak. For some rows the clone size is stated as once, few or many, or as a class when expanded; others skip it.

D gene	V gene	J gene	clone size	CDR3 DNA	CDR3 protein
TRBD2	TRBV4-3	TRBJ2-7	NA	TGCGCCAGCAGCCAAGGGCCGGGGACTAGCGGGATTTACGAGCAGTACTTC	CASSQGPGTSGIYEQYF
TRBD2	TRBV6-1	TRBJ2-2	NA	TGTGCCAGCAGTGGCCCGGGACTAGCGGGAGGATTGAACACCGGGGAGCTGTTTTTT	CASSGPGLAGGLNTGELFF
NA	TRBV28	TRBJ1-1	once	TGTGCCAGCAGTCCCGACAGCTTTAACACTGAAGCTTTCTTT	CASSPDSFNTEAFF
NA	TRBV6-5	TRBJ1-3	NA	TGTGCCAGCAGTCGACGGGGCCTCTCTGGAAACACCATATATTTT	CASSRRGLSGNTIYF
NA	TRBV27	TRBJ2-1	NA	TGTGCCAGCAGTGCCCGCGGATACAATGAGCAGTTCTTC	CASSARGYNEQFF
NA	TRBV30	TRBJ2-7	once	TGTGCCTGGAACTCGGAGGGGGCCCACTACGAGCAGTACTTC	CAWNSEGAHYEQYF
TRBD1	TRBV19	TRBJ1-5	NA	TGTGCCAGTAGTAATACTGGGACAGTGACACAGCCCCAGCATTTT	CASSNTGTVTQPQHF
NA	TRBV28	TRBJ2-7	once	TGTGCCAGCAGACCAGGACAGTCCTACGAGCAGTACTTC	CASRPGQSYEQYF
NA	TRBV2	TRBJ2-7	NA	TGTGCCAGCACCGACTTGGGGACGGCAAGCTCCTACGAGCAGTACTTC	CASTDLGTASSYEQYF
NA	TRBV5-6	TRBJ1-2	few	TGTGCCAGCAGCTTGACAGGCTATGGCTACACCTTC	CASSLTGYGYTF
TRBD1	TRBV5-1	TRBJ2-1	NA	TGCGCCAGCAGCTTGGCCGCAGGGGGCTCCTACAATGAGCAGTTCTTC	CASSLAAGGSYNEQFF
TRBD1	TRBV19	TRBJ1-5	NA	TGTGCCAGTAGTACGGGACAGGGGGAAAGACCCCAGCATTTT	CASSTGQGERPQHF
TRBD2	TRBV12-5	TRBJ2-2	NA	TGTGCTAGTGGTCGATCCATTCTGGGAGGGGCGAACACCGGGGAGCTGTTTTTT	CASGRSILGGANTGELFF
NA	TRBV6-4	TRBJ2-3	NA	TGTGCCAGCAGTGACACAGCGGAAGCTAGCACAGATACGCAGTATTTT	CASSDTAEASTDTQYF
TRBD1	TRBV6-5	TRBJ2-1	NA	TGTGCCAGCAGCCGACAGCTCGGGACAGCTAATGAGCAGTTCTTC	CASSRQLGTANEQFF
TRBD1	TRBV7-9	TRBJ1-2	few	TGTGCCAGCAGCTCGACAGGGAGCTATGGCTACACCTTC	CASSSTGSYGYTF
NA	TRBV20-1	TRBJ1-6	NA	TGCAGTGCTAGTGGTGGCAGGTCCTATAATTCACCCCTCCACTTT	CSASGGRSYNSPLHF
TRBD1	TRBV3-1/TRBV3-2	TRBJ1-2	NA	TGTGCCAGCAGCCAAGAATCGGGCAGGGGGCATGGCTACACCTTC	CASSQESGRGHGYTF
NA	TRBV18	TRBJ2-3	NA	TGTGCCAGCTCACCAATCCCGGGTGGTTCCACAGATACGCAGTATTTT	CASSPIPGGSTDTQYF
NA	TRBV2	TRBJ2-5	NA	TGTGCCAGCAGTGAAGCTGAGACCCAGTACTTC	CASSEAETQYF
NA	TRBV5-1	TRBJ2-3	NA	TGCGCCAGCAAGCTCCTATATACGCAGTATTTT	CASKLLYTQYF
NA	TRBV9	TRBJ2-2	once	TGTGCCAGCAGCGTAAGTTCCCTACCCGGGGAGCTGTTTTTT	CASSVSSLPGELFF
NA	TRBV10-1	TRBJ2-1	NA	TGCGCCAGCAGTGAGTCTGGGGCCTCCTACAATGAGCAGTTCTTC	CASSESGASYNEQFF
TRBD2	TRBV11-2	TRBJ2-1	NA	TGTGCCAGCAGCCCTACCCTGGGGCTAGCGGGAGACAATGAGCAGTTCTTC	CASSPTLGLAGDNEQFF
NA	TRBV6-1	TRBJ1-1	NA	TGTGCCAGCAGTGAAAGAATAGGAAGGAACACTGAAGCTTTCTTT	CASSERIGRNTEAFF
TRBD2	TRBV6-4	TRBJ2-1	NA	TGTGCCAGCAGTACCGGGACTACCTCCTACAATGAGCAGTTCTTC	CASSTGTTSYNEQFF
NA	TRBV5-5	TRBJ2-3	NA	TGTGCCAGCAGCCTTAGGGTCCAGCAGGGGTTAGGTTCAGATACGCAGTATTTT	CASSLRVQQGLGSDTQYF
TRBD1	TRBV4-3	TRBJ2-4	NA	TGCGCCAGCAGCCAAGAACGGGACAGGGGAAACATTCAGTACTTC	CASSQERDRGNIQYF
NA	TRBV28	TRBJ2-5	NA	TGTGCCAGCAGTTTCCCAGGGCGGCCAGAGACCCAGTACTTC	CASSFPGRPETQYF
NA	TRBV6-2/TRBV6-3	TRBJ1-1	NA	TGTGCCAGCAGTTTTGGGGTCTTGAACACTGAAGCTTTCTTT	CASSFGVLNTEAFF
NA	TRBV5-1	TRBJ1-2	NA	TGCGCCAGCAGCTTGGAGCGGCAGGGTGACTATGGCTACACCTTC	CASSLERQGDYGYTF